Below, 3 T cell receptor beta chains from the same sample are listed, as sequenced in a study of T cell repertoires in cytomegalovirus infection. A single record per CDR3 protein comes from TCRdb applying MiXCR to the reads. The table shows around 110,000 distinct CDR3 sequences, with 10% occurring only once. Antigens for these TCRs are unknown. Sequenced input: PBMCs, sequenced either directly or after in vitro stimulation (not recorded which). Source of these receptors: a human donor in good health (CMV status not recorded). Some clones in this sample may be carry-over from other donors' samples.

This rearrangement joins TRBV7-8 to TRBJ2-7; D possibly corresponds to TRBD1 (5 bases). Germline V gives CDR1 SGHVS, CDR2 FQNEAQ. This CDR3 comprises 15 residues. Trimming removed 6 bases from V and 0 bases from J, with 15 bases in between. The CDR3 is CASSRTGVLSYEQYF. CDR3 coding DNA: TGTGCCAGCAGTCGTACAGGAGTCCTCTCCTACGAGCAGTACTTC. Using reference TRBV7-8 and TRBJ2-7 for the parts outside the CDR3, the full variable domain is GAGVSQSPRYKVAKRGQDVALRCDPISGHVSLFWYQQALGQGPEFLTYFQNEAQLDKSGLPSDRFFAERPEGSVSTLKIQRTQQEDSAVYLCASSRTGVLSYEQYFGPGTRLTVT.

The chain combines TRBV4-1 with TRBJ2-1; the D call may be TRBD1 or TRBD2 (6 bases each). The CDR3 runs to 17 residues. The germline V gene encodes CDR1 MGHRA and CDR2 YSYEKL. The V end was cut by 1 base, the J end by 5 bases, with 18 bases between. The CDR3 loop is CASSQGARGPIHNEQFF. DNA for the CDR3: TGCGCCAGCAGCCAAGGGGCCCGGGGGCCCATACACAATGAGCAGTTCTTC.

This clonotype was detected many times. V is TRBV20-1 and J is TRBJ1-4; 7 bases match TRBD1. Germline V gives CDR1 DFQATT, CDR2 SNEGSKA (reference sequence). Losses at the gene ends were 5 bases for V and 2 bases for J; bases not matched to a gene: 5. The CDR3 covers 14 residues. CDR3 bases: TGCAGTGCTCGCCCGGGACAGACTAATGAAAAACTGTTTTTT. Translating it yields CSARPGQTNEKLFF.